This is a list of T cell receptor beta chains from one sample in a study of response to subunit inactivated influenza vaccine. TCRdb re-called the RT-PCR reads through MiXCR, storing one row per CDR3 protein. Of about 500,000 distinct CDR3 sequences in the sample, over 10% are singletons; the top ten hold about an eighth. Sequencing was performed on PBMCs from blood, taken 45 days after vaccination. Receptors originate from a man in his fifties or sixties who received an inactivated influenza vaccine. The CDR3 runs from the conserved cysteine through the conserved F or W. Each record gives: V gene, D gene, clone size, J gene, CDR3 DNA, CDR3 protein. A D gene is named only where the DNA matches it firmly. A row's size may be missing; if present it is once, few, many or a size class.

TRBV6-1	.	.	TRBJ1-6	TGTGCCAGCAAGGATTTTCGCAGATCAAATTCACCCCTCCACTTT	CASKDFRRSNSPLHF
TRBV10-2	.	many	TRBJ2-3	TGCGCCAGCAGTGAGAGAGATACGCAGTATTTT	CASSERDTQYF
TRBV11-2	TRBD1	few	TRBJ2-7	TGTGCCAGCAGCTTCCCCTCCGGGACAGGAGTTTTCCGAGCCTACGAGCAGTACTTC	CASSFPSGTGVFRAYEQYF
TRBV2	.	.	TRBJ2-2	TGTGCCAGCAGTGATCGACGGCGGACCACCGGGGAGCTGTTTTTT	CASSDRRRTTGELFF
TRBV6-1	TRBD2	few	TRBJ2-5	TGTGCCAGCGGACTAGCGGGTCCCCGAGGGACCCAGTACTTC	CASGLAGPRGTQYF
TRBV5-4	.	.	TRBJ2-2	TGTGCCAGCAGCTTGGTTGGTAGACAAGACGCCGGGGAGCTGTTTTTT	CASSLVGRQDAGELFF
TRBV10-3	.	.	TRBJ2-5	TGTGCCATCAGTGACAACCAAGAGACCCAGTACTTC	CAISDNQETQYF
TRBV5-5	.	few	TRBJ1-3	TGTGCCAGCAGCCTCGGACGGAACTCTGGAAACACCATATATTTT	CASSLGRNSGNTIYF
TRBV6-2/TRBV6-3	.	.	TRBJ1-6	TGTGCCAGCAGTTTCTCTAATGGATCACCCCTCCACTTT	CASSFSNGSPLHF
TRBV7-2	TRBD2	.	TRBJ2-7	TGTGCCAGCTCTATCCGGAACCTAGCGGGACACGAGCAGTACTTC	CASSIRNLAGHEQYF
TRBV10-3	.	few	TRBJ2-2	TGTGCCATCAGTGAGGCCCTCACCGGGGAGCTGTTTTTT	CAISEALTGELFF
TRBV4-2	.	.	TRBJ1-2	TGTGCCAGCAGCCCAGACGAGAGTTGGTACTATGGCTACACCTTC	CASSPDESWYYGYTF